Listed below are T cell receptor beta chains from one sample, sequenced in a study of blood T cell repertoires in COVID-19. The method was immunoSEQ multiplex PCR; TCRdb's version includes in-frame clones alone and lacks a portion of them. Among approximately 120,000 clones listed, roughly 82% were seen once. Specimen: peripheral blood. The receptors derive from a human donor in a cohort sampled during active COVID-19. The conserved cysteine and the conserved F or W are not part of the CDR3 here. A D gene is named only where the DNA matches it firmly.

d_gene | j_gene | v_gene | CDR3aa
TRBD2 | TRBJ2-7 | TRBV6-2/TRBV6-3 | ASSYYSGSPKPYEQY
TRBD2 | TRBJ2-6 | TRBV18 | ASSPGGAGANVLT
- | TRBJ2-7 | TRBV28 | ASIRHGGYEQY
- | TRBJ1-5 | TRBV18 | ASSLGHNQPQH
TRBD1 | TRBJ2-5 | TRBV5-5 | ASSLAGTGIQETQY
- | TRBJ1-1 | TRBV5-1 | ASSGGGRTLDTEAF
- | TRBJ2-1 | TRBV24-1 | ATSGGFGEQF
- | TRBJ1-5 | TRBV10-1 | ASSHNSGQPQH
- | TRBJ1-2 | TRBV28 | ASSLPLIRYGYT
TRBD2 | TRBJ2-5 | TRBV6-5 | ASGRSGRGKTQY
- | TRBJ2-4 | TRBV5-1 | ASSLVPGEGIQY
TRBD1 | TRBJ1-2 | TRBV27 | ASSPSDRGVHGYT
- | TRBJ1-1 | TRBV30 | AWSQQGNTEAF
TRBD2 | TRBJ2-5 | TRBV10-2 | ASGRTSGTRPETQY
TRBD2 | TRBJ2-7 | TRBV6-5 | ASRRISGSSYEQY
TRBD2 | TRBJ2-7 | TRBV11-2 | ASSLGTRERESYEQY
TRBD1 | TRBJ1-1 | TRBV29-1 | SVVTPTGPDTEAF
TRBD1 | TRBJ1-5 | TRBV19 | ASSKGQGPEVGQPQH
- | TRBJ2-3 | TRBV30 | ASSWSGSTDTQY
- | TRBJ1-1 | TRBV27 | ASSLSGSTEAF